Listed here are 29 T cell receptor beta chains from one sample, sequenced in a study of T cell responses to AZD1222 COVID-19 vaccine. Repertoires were generated with immunoSEQ multiplex PCR, while TCRdb's copy carries only in-frame clones and drops some. Among 63,000 or so clones, 85% were seen once, and the ten largest hold roughly 19%. This material consisted of peripheral blood, taken on day 0 of AZD1222 vaccination. These TCRs come from an adult in good health.

The chain has TRBV19 and TRBJ1-5, with a weak D call TRBD1 (5 bases). V was pared by 3 bases and J by 4 bases, with 10 bases between. The CDR3 loop spans 14 amino acids. In germline, CDR1 is LNHDA, CDR2 SQIVND (reference sequence). CDR3 sequence: CASSMGPRNQPQHF. CDR3 sequence (DNA): TGTGCCAGTAGTATGGGACCTAGGAATCAGCCCCAGCATTTT.

This chain links TRBV11-2 with TRBJ1-3, with D uncertain. V was pared by 4 bases and J by 3 bases, with 13 bases between. CDR3 length: 15 residues. The germline CDR1 and CDR2 sequences are SGHAT and FQNNGV. The CDR3 DNA reads as TGTGCCAGCAGCTCGGCGGGGAATGGTGGAAACACCATATATTTT. Amino acids: CASSSAGNGGNTIYF.

This chain joins TRBV5-1 and TRBJ2-5; a possible D gene is TRBD2 (6 bases). The CDR3 is made up of 15 amino acids. Trimming removed 0 bases at V and 5 bases at J, with 14 bases between. Germline V gives CDR1 SGHRS, CDR2 YFSETQ. The CDR3 reads CASSLDSGLSETQYF. The CDR3 nucleotides are TGCGCCAGCAGCTTGGACAGCGGGCTGTCGGAGACCCAGTACTTC.

This chain joins TRBV3-1 (or the pseudogene TRBV3-2) and TRBJ1-1; D is unresolved. Germline loops: CDR1 LGHDT, CDR2 YNNKEL (reference sequence). The CDR3 sequence is 13 residues long. Trimming took 3 bases from V and 2 from J, leaving 7 bases between them. CDR3 in amino acids: CASSQGLNTEAFF. The CDR3 DNA reads as TGTGCCAGCAGCCAGGGGTTAAACACTGAAGCTTTCTTT.

The CDR3 is CASSSRRGGGYGYTF. The CDR3 nucleotides are TGTGCCAGCAGTAGCCGTCGGGGCGGGGGCTATGGCTACACCTTC. V and J are TRBV6-5 and TRBJ1-2, with D possibly TRBD1 on 5 matching bases. Germline CDR1 MNHEY, CDR2 SVGAGI. CDR3 length: 15 amino acids. V lost 5 bases and J 4 bases, leaving 17 bases between the germline ends.

This chain joins TRBV19 and TRBJ1-6; 12 bases line up with TRBD1. CDR3 length equals 20 residues. With V trimmed by 4 bases and J by 6 bases, 16 bases remained unmatched. Germline lookup yields CDR1 LNHDA and CDR2 SQIVND (reference sequence). The CDR3 coding sequence is TGTGCCAGTAGTACCCGACCGGGACAGGGGGCGAACAGCCGTAATTCACCCCTCCACTTT. It is translated as CASSTRPGQGANSRNSPLHF. Filled out from reference TRBV19 and TRBJ1-6, the complete variable domain reads DGGITQSPKYLFRKEGQNVTLSCEQNLNHDAMYWYRQDPGQGLRLIYYSQIVNDFQKGDIAEGYSVSREKKESFPLTVTSAQKNPTAFYLCASSTRPGQGANSRNSPLHFGNGTRLTVT.

The genes are TRBV27 and TRBJ1-5; D is possibly TRBD1 (6 bases). The germline CDR1 and CDR2 sequences are MNHEY and SMNVEV (reference sequence). The V gene lost 8 bases and the J gene lost 7 bases, with 18 bases spanning the gap. The CDR3 runs 14 residues. The CDR3, as DNA: TGTGCCAGCCCCGATCCAGGGGAGCGGCAGCCCCAGCATTTT. It encodes CASPDPGERQPQHF.

This clone has just a few counts. V is TRBV10-3 and J is TRBJ1-3, with a possible D match to TRBD1 (5 bases). The V gene lost 8 bases and the J gene lost 3 bases, with 17 bases spanning the gap. The V gene's germline CDR1 is ENHRY and CDR2 SYGVKD. This CDR3 region has 15 residues. For the CDR3, the DNA is TGTGCCATCGGAACAGGCGGAGGTGGTGGAAACACCATATATTTT. Translation: CAIGTGGGGGNTIYF.

With regard to this clone: The junction does not match germline at one end; this may be a read error. The V gene is TRBV7-7, the J gene TRBJ2-5, with D perhaps matching TRBD2 (6 bases). The CDR3 totals 17 residues. Germline CDR1 SSHAT, CDR2 FNYEAQ (reference sequence). CDR3 nucleotide sequence: TGTGCTAGCAGCTTAGGGTTTTCTAGCGAACCAAGTGAGACCCAGTACTTC. Translated: CASSLGFSSEPSETQYF.

This rearrangement joins TRBV19 to TRBJ2-7; 8 bases are a match to TRBD2. This CDR3 spans 15 amino acids. V trimming: 1 base; J trimming: 4 bases; junction bases outside the gene matches: 6. The germline V gene encodes CDR1 LNHDA and CDR2 SQIVND (reference sequence). The CDR3 spells CASSIAAGGGYEQYF. The CDR3 DNA reads as TGTGCCAGTAGTATAGCTGCGGGGGGAGGATACGAGCAGTACTTC.

J is TRBJ1-3 and V is TRBV5-1; tentative D call: TRBD1 (6 bases). From germline, CDR1 is SGHRS and CDR2 YFSETQ. CDR3 length: 14 residues. V lost 0 bases and J lost 9, with 13 bases in between. DNA of the CDR3: TGCGCCAGCAGCTTGGGTCAGGGGCGCGGCACCATATATTTT. It translates to CASSLGQGRGTIYF. Supplemented by reference TRBV5-1 and TRBJ1-3, the full variable domain reads KAGVTQTPRYLIKTRGQQVTLSCSPISGHRSVSWYQQTPGQGLQFLFEYFSETQRNKGNFPGRFSGRQFSNSRSEMNVSTLELGDSALYLCASSLGQGRGTIYFGEGSWLTVV.

The table lists this clone with a count of one. This chain connects TRBV25-1 to TRBJ1-6; D unclear. The CDR3 length is 15 residues. With 1 base removed from V and 3 bases from J, the gap between germline ends came to 7 bases. The germline CDR1 and CDR2 sequences are MGHDK and SYGVNS. Here the CDR3 DNA reads TGTGCCAGCAGTGAATCTTCAGTCTATAATTCACCCCTCCACTTT. Its translation: CASSESSVYNSPLHF.

CDR3 sequence: CASSASRGKGLAGNTIYF. As DNA, the CDR3 is TGTGCCAGCAGCGCCTCCCGTGGGAAGGGACTGGCGGGAAACACCATATATTTT. The chain has TRBV5-4 and TRBJ1-3, with D possibly TRBD1 on 5 matching bases. Germline values: CDR1 SGHNT, CDR2 YYREEE (reference sequence). V was shortened by 4 bases and J by 4 bases, with 24 bases between the two germline ends. The CDR3 is 18 residues long.

This clone was seen a handful of times. The V gene is TRBV7-2, the J gene TRBJ1-2; TRBD1 matches 7 bases. The CDR3 covers 17 residues. Trimming at V came to 5 bases and at J to 0 bases, leaving 12 bases not matched to a gene. CDR1 is SGHTA, CDR2 FQGNSA, per germline. CDR3 amino acids: CASSPPGQSSANYGYTF. The CDR3 region has the DNA TGTGCCAGCAGCCCGCCGGGACAGTCGTCAGCTAACTATGGCTACACCTTC.

The table lists this clone with a few counts. The chain has TRBV10-3 and TRBJ2-1; 8 bases are a match to TRBD1. V shed 4 bases and J 8 bases; nucleotides not matched to a gene: 7. CDR3 length equals 14 residues. Germline V gene lookup returns CDR1 ENHRY and CDR2 SYGVKD. The CDR3 loop is CAISGRTGYDEQFF. For the CDR3, the DNA is TGTGCCATCAGTGGACGGACAGGGTACGATGAGCAGTTCTTC.

This clone is medium-sized (0.01 to 0.1%) by share. The rearrangement joins TRBV9 to TRBJ1-3, with TRBD1 as a possible D gene (5 bases). The CDR3 runs to 16 residues. The ends were cut back, 4 bases at V and 0 bases at J, with 14 bases in the middle. Per the germline V gene, CDR1 is SGDLS and CDR2 is YYNGEE. The CDR3 region is CASSKGAQPSGNTIYF. The CDR3 DNA reads as TGTGCCAGCAGCAAAGGGGCACAGCCCTCTGGAAACACCATATATTTT.

The CDR3 DNA is TGCGCCAGCAGCTTGCAAGGGACAGGGGGCGCGAAGACCCAGTACTTC. Protein: CASSLQGTGGAKTQYF. The V gene is TRBV5-1, the J gene TRBJ2-5; 12 bases agree with TRBD1. This CDR3 spans 16 amino acids. In germline, CDR1 is SGHRS, CDR2 YFSETQ. V trimming: 1 base; J trimming: 6 bases; junction bases outside the gene matches: 7.

The CDR3 reads CASSLKRGGEQFF. CDR3 nucleotide sequence: TGTGCCAGCAGCTTAAAGCGGGGGGGTGAGCAGTTCTTC. The V call is TRBV5-4, the J call TRBJ2-1; 10 nucleotides line up with TRBD2. This CDR3 spans 13 amino acids. V trimming: 2 bases; J trimming: 9 bases; junction bases outside the gene matches: 2. Germline CDR1 reads SGHNT; CDR2 reads YYREEE (reference sequence). Looking up the rest from reference TRBV5-4 and TRBJ2-1 gives the full variable domain: ETGVTQSPTHLIKTRGQQVTLRCSSQSGHNTVSWYQQALGQGPQFIFQYYREEENGRGNFPPRFSGLQFPNYSSELNVNALELDDSALYLCASSLKRGGEQFFGPGTRLTVL.

The chain carries TRBV3-1 (or the pseudogene TRBV3-2) and TRBJ2-3; the D is unclear. Per germline, CDR1 LGHDT and CDR2 YNNKEL (reference sequence). The CDR3 extends over 14 amino acids. V shed 1 base and J shed 3 bases, with 8 bases lying between them. The DNA for the CDR3 is TGTGCCAGCAGCCAAGGACGCCTAACAGATACGCAGTATTTT. It codes for CASSQGRLTDTQYF.

The CDR3 bases are TGTGCCTCGAGAGGGGACAGCAACGAGCAGTACTTC. Its protein is CASRGDSNEQYF. This rearrangement joins TRBV10-3 to TRBJ2-7; 7 nucleotides align to TRBD1. The V gene's germline CDR1 is ENHRY and CDR2 SYGVKD. The V segment lost 11 bases and the J segment 5 bases; nucleotides outside the gene matches: 9. CDR3 length equals 12 residues.

This chain connects TRBV5-1 to TRBJ1-2; tentatively, D is TRBD1 (6 bases). Germline V gene sequence: CDR1 SGHRS, CDR2 YFSETQ. This CDR3 has 13 amino acids. V lost 5 bases, J lost 1 base, and 9 bases lay in between. The CDR3 loop is CASREGDNYGYTF. The CDR3 DNA reads TGCGCCAGCAGGGAGGGGGATAACTATGGCTACACCTTC.

The chain employs TRBV5-4 and TRBJ1-2; D is unresolved. This CDR3 has 16 residues. V gave up 3 bases and J gave up 4 bases, with 19 bases separating them. Germline CDR1 SGHNT, CDR2 YYREEE (reference sequence). CDR3 amino acids: CASSSGLSPEIYGYTF. The CDR3 nucleotides are TGTGCCAGCAGCTCGGGCCTCTCCCCAGAGATCTATGGCTACACCTTC. The full variable domain, in which reference TRBV5-4 and TRBJ1-2 provide the parts outside the CDR3, is ETGVTQSPTHLIKTRGQQVTLRCSSQSGHNTVSWYQQALGQGPQFIFQYYREEENGRGNFPPRFSGLQFPNYSSELNVNALELDDSALYLCASSSGLSPEIYGYTFGSGTRLTVV.

The rearrangement uses TRBV19 and TRBJ2-3; D gene unclear. V was shortened by 7 bases and J by 2 bases, with 16 bases between the two germline ends. Germline V gives CDR1 LNHDA, CDR2 SQIVND (reference sequence). CDR3 length: 15 amino acids. CDR3 loop: CASNFRALATDTQYF. The CDR3 bases are TGTGCCAGTAACTTTAGGGCCCTTGCCACAGATACGCAGTATTTT. Filled out from reference TRBV19 and TRBJ2-3, the complete variable domain reads DGGITQSPKYLFRKEGQNVTLSCEQNLNHDAMYWYRQDPGQGLRLIYYSQIVNDFQKGDIAEGYSVSREKKESFPLTVTSAQKNPTAFYLCASNFRALATDTQYFGPGTRLTVL.

Note on this clone: This sample also contains other DNA sequences that code for the same CDR3. V usage is TRBV3-1 (or the pseudogene TRBV3-2) and J usage is TRBJ2-7; D call uncertain. This CDR3 comprises 12 residues. The germline CDR1 and CDR2 sequences are LGHDT and YNNKEL (reference sequence). V was pared by 1 base and J by 7 bases, with 8 bases between. The CDR3 sequence: CASSQVAREQYF. The CDR3 DNA is TGTGCCAGCAGCCAAGTGGCTCGGGAGCAGTACTTC.

The chain employs TRBV7-6 and TRBJ1-6, with no clear D. Germline CDR1 reads SGHVS; CDR2 reads FNYEAQ. The germline V and J ends were trimmed by 5 bases and 7 bases, with 18 bases remaining between them. CDR3 length equals 16 residues. CDR3 nucleotides: TGTGCCAGCAGCCCCAACGGGTGGATGGAGAATTCACCCCTCCACTTT. Translated, it gives CASSPNGWMENSPLHF.

This chain links TRBV3-1 (or the pseudogene TRBV3-2) with TRBJ1-1; no clear D. CDR1 is LGHDT and CDR2 is YNNKEL in the germline V gene (reference sequence). This CDR3 region has 13 residues. V was pared by 4 bases and J by 1 base, with 7 bases between. CDR3 region: CASSRKGNTEAFF. The CDR3, as DNA: TGTGCCAGCAGCCGAAAGGGGAACACTGAAGCTTTCTTT.

The J gene is TRBJ1-2, the V gene TRBV6-6; tentative D call: TRBD1 (5 bases). V was pared by 5 bases and J by 5 bases, with 9 bases between. The CDR3 consists of 12 residues. Germline V gives CDR1 MNHNY, CDR2 SVGAGI (reference sequence). CDR3 region: CASSLGGYGYTF. CDR3 DNA sequence: TGTGCCAGCAGTCTGGGGGGTTATGGCTACACCTTC.

The CDR3 loop is CASKIYNEQFF. CDR3 coding DNA: TGTGCCAGCAAAATCTACAATGAGCAGTTCTTC. The chain links TRBV27 to TRBJ2-1, with unresolved D. V lost 7 bases and J 3 bases, leaving 4 bases between the germline ends. This CDR3 contains 11 residues. From germline, CDR1 is MNHEY and CDR2 SMNVEV (reference sequence).

V gene TRBV27 combines with J gene TRBJ2-7; the D gene is possibly TRBD1 (6 bases). Trimming took off 5 bases at V and 1 base at J, with 27 bases between the two ends. The CDR3 runs to 19 residues. Germline V CDR1 and CDR2: MNHEY, SMNVEV (reference sequence). In DNA form, the CDR3 reads TGTGCCAGCAGTCCTACCTCTGGCAGGGGACCCGATGGGTCCTACGAGCAGTACTTC. This gives the protein CASSPTSGRGPDGSYEQYF.